This T cell receptor beta chain originates from a study of shared clonotypes between healthy human individuals. Assay used: immunoSEQ multiplex PCR; TCRdb lists only in-frame clones, some missing. This sample has over 850,000 clones, with 78% found just once. Trimming shortened V by 8 bases and J by 5 bases, and 12 bases separated the two germline ends. Germline assignment: CDR1 MNHEY and CDR2 SVGAGI. The CDR3 extends over 12 amino acids. The TCR originated in a man younger than 35 in good health. Some clones in this sample may be carry-over from other donors' samples. Sequenced sample: memory CD4+ T cells from PBMCs. As to subset: CD45RA-negative fraction. This chain connects TRBV6-5 to TRBJ2-5; D could derive from TRBD1 or TRBD2 (5 bases each). CDR3 DNA sequence: TGTGCCAGCCCGGGACCCCGGGAGACCCAGTACTTC. This gives the protein CASPGPRETQYF.